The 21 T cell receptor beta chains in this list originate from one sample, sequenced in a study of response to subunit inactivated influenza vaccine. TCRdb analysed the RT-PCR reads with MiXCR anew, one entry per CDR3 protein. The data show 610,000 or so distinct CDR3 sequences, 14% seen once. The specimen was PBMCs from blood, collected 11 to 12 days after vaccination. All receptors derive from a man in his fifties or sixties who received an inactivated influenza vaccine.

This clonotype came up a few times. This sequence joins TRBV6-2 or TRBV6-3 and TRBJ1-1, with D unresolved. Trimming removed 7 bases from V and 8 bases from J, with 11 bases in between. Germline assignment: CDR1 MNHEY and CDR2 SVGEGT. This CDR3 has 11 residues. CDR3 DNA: TGTGCCAGCAAAAGGAGTGCGGAAGCTTTCTTT. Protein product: CASKRSAEAFF.

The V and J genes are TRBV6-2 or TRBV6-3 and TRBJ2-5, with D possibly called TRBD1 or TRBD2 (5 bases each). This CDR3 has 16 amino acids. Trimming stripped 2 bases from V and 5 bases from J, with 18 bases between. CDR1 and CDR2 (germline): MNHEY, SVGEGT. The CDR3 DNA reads TGTGCCAGCAGTTACACCCCGGGACGAACAGAGGAGACCCAGTACTTC. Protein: CASSYTPGRTEETQYF.

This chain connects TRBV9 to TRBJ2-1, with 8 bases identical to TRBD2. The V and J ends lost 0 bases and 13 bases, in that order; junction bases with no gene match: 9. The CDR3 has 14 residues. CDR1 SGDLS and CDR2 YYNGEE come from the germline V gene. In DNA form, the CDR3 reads TGTGCCAGCAGCGTAGGTCCAGCGGGAGTTGATCAGTTCTTC. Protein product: CASSVGPAGVDQFF.

The CDR3: CASSVDTSGLAEQFF. For the CDR3, the DNA is TGTGCCAGCAGCGTAGATACTAGCGGGCTCGCTGAGCAGTTCTTC. This chain joins TRBV9 and TRBJ2-1, with 9 bases that match TRBD2. Germline CDR1 reads SGDLS; CDR2 reads YYNGEE. V was pared by 0 bases and J by 9 bases, with 7 bases of the junction left unmatched. CDR3 size: 15 residues.

The CDR3, as DNA: TGTGCCAGCAGCTTGGCCCCTCCGGACAGGGGGAAGGAGACCCAGTACTTC. Its translation: CASSLAPPDRGKETQYF. This sequence joins TRBV5-5 and TRBJ2-5; 10 bases map to TRBD1. With V trimmed by 0 bases and J by 5 bases, 10 bases remained unmatched. This CDR3 contains 17 residues. Germline V gene lookup returns CDR1 SGHKS and CDR2 YYEKEE (reference sequence).

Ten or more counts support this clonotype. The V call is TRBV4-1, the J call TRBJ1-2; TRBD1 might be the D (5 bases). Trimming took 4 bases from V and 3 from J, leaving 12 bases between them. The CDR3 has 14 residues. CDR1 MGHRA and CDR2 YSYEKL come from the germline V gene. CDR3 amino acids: CASSLTGGHYGYTF. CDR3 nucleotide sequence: TGCGCCAGCAGCCTAACCGGGGGACACTATGGCTACACCTTC.

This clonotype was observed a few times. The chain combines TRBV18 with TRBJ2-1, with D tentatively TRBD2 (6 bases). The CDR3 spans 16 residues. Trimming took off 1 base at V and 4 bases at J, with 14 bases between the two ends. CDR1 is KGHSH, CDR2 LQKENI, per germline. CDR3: CASSPHHTSFYNEQFF. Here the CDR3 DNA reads TGTGCCAGCTCACCACACCATACTAGCTTTTACAATGAGCAGTTCTTC.

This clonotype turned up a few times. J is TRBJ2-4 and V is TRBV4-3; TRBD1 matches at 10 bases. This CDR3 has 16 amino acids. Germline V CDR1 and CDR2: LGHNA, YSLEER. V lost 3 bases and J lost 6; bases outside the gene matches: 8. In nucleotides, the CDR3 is TGCGCCAGCAGCCAGGGGACAGGGGCCCTTATAAACATTCAGTACTTC. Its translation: CASSQGTGALINIQYF.

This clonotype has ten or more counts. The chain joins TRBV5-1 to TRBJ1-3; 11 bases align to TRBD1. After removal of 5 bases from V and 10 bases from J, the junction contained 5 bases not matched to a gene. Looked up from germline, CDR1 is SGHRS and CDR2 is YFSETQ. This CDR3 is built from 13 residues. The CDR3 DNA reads TGCGCCAGCAGTCGGGACAGGGGGTTGACCATATATTTT. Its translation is CASSRDRGLTIYF.

CDR3 in amino acids: CAWSGTRDRLYEQYF. CDR3 DNA sequence: TGTGCCTGGAGCGGGACGAGGGACAGACTCTACGAGCAGTACTTC. This sequence joins TRBV30 and TRBJ2-7, with 7 bases lining up with TRBD1. CDR3 length: 15 amino acids. Looked up from germline, CDR1 is GTSNPN and CDR2 is SVGIG (reference sequence). Trimming took 3 bases from V and 3 from J; bases not matched to a gene: 11.

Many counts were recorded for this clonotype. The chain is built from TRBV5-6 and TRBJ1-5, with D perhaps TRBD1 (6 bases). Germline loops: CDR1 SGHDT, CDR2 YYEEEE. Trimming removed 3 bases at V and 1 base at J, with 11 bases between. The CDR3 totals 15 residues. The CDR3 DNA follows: TGTGCCAGCAGCTCCGGGGGGCAGAGCAATCAGCCCCAGCATTTT. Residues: CASSSGGQSNQPQHF.

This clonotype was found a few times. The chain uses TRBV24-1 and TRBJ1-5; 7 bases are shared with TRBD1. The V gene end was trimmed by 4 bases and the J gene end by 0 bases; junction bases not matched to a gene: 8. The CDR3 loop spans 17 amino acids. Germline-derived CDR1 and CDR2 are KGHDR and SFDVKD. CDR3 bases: TGTGCCACCAGTGACTATGGGACAGTTTATAGCAATCAGCCCCAGCATTTT. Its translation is CATSDYGTVYSNQPQHF.

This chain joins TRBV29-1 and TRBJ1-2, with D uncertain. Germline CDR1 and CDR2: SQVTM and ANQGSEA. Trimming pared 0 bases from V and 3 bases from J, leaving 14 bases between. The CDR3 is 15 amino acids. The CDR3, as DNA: TGCAGCGTTGAAGAGTGGGCAGGCGGGGACTATGGCTACACCTTC. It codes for CSVEEWAGGDYGYTF.

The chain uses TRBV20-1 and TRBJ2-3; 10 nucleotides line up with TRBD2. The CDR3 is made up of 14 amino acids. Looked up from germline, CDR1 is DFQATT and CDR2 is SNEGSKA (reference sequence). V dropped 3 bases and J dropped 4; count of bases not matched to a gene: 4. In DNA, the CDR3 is TGCAGTGCTAGTCCCAGCGGGGGGGCAGATACGCAGTATTTT. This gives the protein CSASPSGGADTQYF.

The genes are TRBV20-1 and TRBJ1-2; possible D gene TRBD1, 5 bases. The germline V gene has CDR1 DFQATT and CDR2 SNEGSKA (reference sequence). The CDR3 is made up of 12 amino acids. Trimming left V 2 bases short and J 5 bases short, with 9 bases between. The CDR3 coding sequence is TGCAGTGCTAGAAACCAGGGATATGGCTACACCTTC. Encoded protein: CSARNQGYGYTF.

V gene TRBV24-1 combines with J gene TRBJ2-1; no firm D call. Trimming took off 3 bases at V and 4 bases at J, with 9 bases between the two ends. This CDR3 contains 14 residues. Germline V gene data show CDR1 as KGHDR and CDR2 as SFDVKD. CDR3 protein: CATSDRIRYNEQFF. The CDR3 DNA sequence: TGTGCCACCAGTGATAGGATCAGATACAATGAGCAGTTCTTC.

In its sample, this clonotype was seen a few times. CDR3 sequence reads: CSARRGLGHQPQHF. In nucleotides, the CDR3 is TGCAGTGCTAGAAGGGGTCTTGGGCATCAGCCCCAGCATTTT. V usage is TRBV20-1 and J usage is TRBJ1-5, with D tentatively TRBD1 (5 bases). This CDR3 region has 14 residues. Trimming shortened V by 2 bases and J by 5 bases, and 13 bases separated the two germline ends. Germline CDR1 and CDR2: DFQATT and SNEGSKA (reference sequence).

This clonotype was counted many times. The CDR3: CASSLSGTQVGTQYF. CDR3 nucleotides: TGTGCCAGCAGCCTTAGCGGGACACAAGTTGGGACCCAGTACTTC. V usage is TRBV7-9 and J usage is TRBJ2-5, with 8 positions matching TRBD2. Germline loops: CDR1 SEHNR, CDR2 FQNEAQ (reference sequence). This CDR3 has 15 amino acids. Trimming removed 5 bases from V and 7 bases from J; junction bases left unmatched: 12.

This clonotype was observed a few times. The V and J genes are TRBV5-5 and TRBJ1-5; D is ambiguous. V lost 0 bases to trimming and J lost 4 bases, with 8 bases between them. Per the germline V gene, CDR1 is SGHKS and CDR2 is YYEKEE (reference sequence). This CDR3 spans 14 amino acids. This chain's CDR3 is CASSLDSRNQPQHF. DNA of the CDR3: TGTGCCAGCAGCTTGGACAGTAGAAATCAGCCCCAGCATTTT.

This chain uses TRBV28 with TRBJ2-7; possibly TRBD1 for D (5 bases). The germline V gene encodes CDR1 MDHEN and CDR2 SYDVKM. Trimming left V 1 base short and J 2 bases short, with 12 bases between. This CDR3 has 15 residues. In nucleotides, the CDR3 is TGTGCCAGCAGTTTATCGCCAGGGTCGGCCTACGAGCAGTACTTC. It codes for CASSLSPGSAYEQYF.

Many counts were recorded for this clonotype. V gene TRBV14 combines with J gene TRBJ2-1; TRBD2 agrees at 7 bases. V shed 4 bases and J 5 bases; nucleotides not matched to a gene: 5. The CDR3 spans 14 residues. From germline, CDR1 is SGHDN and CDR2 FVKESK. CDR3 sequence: CASSLGGGNNEQFF. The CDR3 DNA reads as TGTGCCAGCAGCCTGGGGGGGGGAAACAATGAGCAGTTCTTC. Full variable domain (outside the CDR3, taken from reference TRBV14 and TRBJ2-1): EAGVTQFPSHSVIEKGQTVTLRCDPISGHDNLYWYRRVMGKEIKFLLHFVKESKQDESGMPNNRFLAERTGGTYSTLKVQPAELEDSGVYFCASSLGGGNNEQFFGPGTRLTVL.